The rows below give T cell receptor beta chains drawn from one sample of a study of blood T cells in healthy people across ages. From the 5' RACE reads, TCRdb called clonotypes with MiXCR, one entry per CDR3 protein. The sample includes almost 300,000 distinct CDR3 sequences, 25% to 30% of them seen just once. The sequenced sample was blood. The receptors were sampled from a woman in her seventies in good health. Both conserved end residues are part of each CDR3. The order of the fields is clone size, J gene, D gene, V gene, CDR3 DNA, CDR3 protein. The D gene is left open where the match is weak. Clone size appears in some rows only: once, few, many, or a class for an expanded clone.

abundance: .
j_gene: TRBJ2-7
d_gene: .
v_gene: TRBV7-2
CDR3nt: TGTGCTAGCAGCCCCTCGACAAGCTTCTGCGAGCAGTACTTC
CDR3aa: CASSPSTSFCEQYF

abundance: .
j_gene: TRBJ1-6
d_gene: .
v_gene: TRBV5-6
CDR3nt: TGTGCCAGCAGCAGGGGCGGGCGCGATTCACCCCTCCACTTT
CDR3aa: CASSRGGRDSPLHF

abundance: few
j_gene: TRBJ2-5
d_gene: .
v_gene: TRBV12-3/TRBV12-4
CDR3nt: TGTGCCAGCAGTTTCAGGGGCCCCGGAGAGCAGTACTTC
CDR3aa: CASSFRGPGEQYF

abundance: .
j_gene: TRBJ2-1
d_gene: TRBD2
v_gene: TRBV4-3
CDR3nt: TGCGCCAGCAGGGAAAGGACTAGCGGGACTTTCGAGCAGTTCTTC
CDR3aa: CASRERTSGTFEQFF

abundance: .
j_gene: TRBJ2-3
d_gene: TRBD1
v_gene: TRBV5-1
CDR3nt: TGCGCCAGCAGCTTCGGACAGGGTGGCACAGATACGCAGTATTTT
CDR3aa: CASSFGQGGTDTQYF

abundance: .
j_gene: TRBJ2-3
d_gene: .
v_gene: TRBV12-3/TRBV12-4
CDR3nt: TGTGCCAGCAGTTTCAGGGTTAGCGCAGATGCGCAGTATTTT
CDR3aa: CASSFRVSADAQYF

abundance: .
j_gene: TRBJ2-5
d_gene: .
v_gene: TRBV7-2
CDR3nt: TGTGCCAGCAGCCCAAGAGGAGGACAGTTAGAAGAGACCCAGTACTTC
CDR3aa: CASSPRGGQLEETQYF

abundance: .
j_gene: TRBJ1-2
d_gene: .
v_gene: TRBV10-3
CDR3nt: TGTGCCATCAGTGCTAGGGCGCCCACGGAAGGAGGCTACACCTTC
CDR3aa: CAISARAPTEGGYTF

abundance: .
j_gene: TRBJ1-1
d_gene: .
v_gene: TRBV6-2/TRBV6-3
CDR3nt: TGTGCCAGCAGTTACGACCGGGACGCCCCATGGGGAGGTGAAGCTTTCTTT
CDR3aa: CASSYDRDAPWGGEAFF

abundance: .
j_gene: TRBJ1-4
d_gene: .
v_gene: TRBV20-1
CDR3nt: TGCAGTGCTAGACAGGCAACTAATGAAAAACTGTTTTTT
CDR3aa: CSARQATNEKLFF

abundance: .
j_gene: TRBJ2-7
d_gene: .
v_gene: TRBV20-1
CDR3nt: TGCAGTGTGGGAATAGGAGAGTACGAGCAGTACTTC
CDR3aa: CSVGIGEYEQYF

abundance: few
j_gene: TRBJ2-2
d_gene: TRBD2
v_gene: TRBV7-2
CDR3nt: TGTGCCAGCAGCTTTAGCGGGGGTTCGAACACCGGGGAGCTGTTTTTT
CDR3aa: CASSFSGGSNTGELFF

abundance: .
j_gene: TRBJ1-4
d_gene: TRBD1
v_gene: TRBV4-1
CDR3nt: TGCGCCAGCAGCCAAGATCGCGGGACAGGGGCCCCGGAAAAACTGTTTTTT
CDR3aa: CASSQDRGTGAPEKLFF

abundance: few
j_gene: TRBJ2-6
d_gene: .
v_gene: TRBV2
CDR3nt: TGTGCCAGCAGACCTACAGGGTCTGGGGCCAACGTCCTGACTTTC
CDR3aa: CASRPTGSGANVLTF

abundance: .
j_gene: TRBJ1-5
d_gene: .
v_gene: TRBV28
CDR3nt: TGTGCCAGCAGTGGACAGAGTTATAGCAATCAGCCCCAGCATTTT
CDR3aa: CASSGQSYSNQPQHF

abundance: .
j_gene: TRBJ1-1
d_gene: .
v_gene: TRBV7-9
CDR3nt: TGTGCCAGCAGCTTAGCATCGCAGGGTGGGTTGGGAGCTTTCTTT
CDR3aa: CASSLASQGGLGAFF

abundance: .
j_gene: TRBJ1-4
d_gene: .
v_gene: TRBV14
CDR3nt: TGTGCCAGCAGCAACAGGGCTGGGGGTGAAAAACTGTTTTTT
CDR3aa: CASSNRAGGEKLFF

abundance: .
j_gene: TRBJ1-2
d_gene: .
v_gene: TRBV28
CDR3nt: TGTGCCAGCAGTTTTTTGATGATGAGGGGCTACACCTTC
CDR3aa: CASSFLMMRGYTF

abundance: once
j_gene: TRBJ1-6
d_gene: .
v_gene: TRBV27
CDR3nt: TGTGCCAGCAGCCTACGGGGGCAGTATAATTCACCCATCCACTTT
CDR3aa: CASSLRGQYNSPIHF

abundance: few
j_gene: TRBJ2-1
d_gene: .
v_gene: TRBV27
CDR3nt: TGTGCCAGCAGTTTATTGAGGACTAAGCAGTTCTTC
CDR3aa: CASSLLRTKQFF

abundance: few
j_gene: TRBJ1-2
d_gene: TRBD1
v_gene: TRBV5-1
CDR3nt: TGCGCCAGCAGCGGAACCACAGGGGGCTTCGGCTACACCTTC
CDR3aa: CASSGTTGGFGYTF

abundance: .
j_gene: TRBJ2-5
d_gene: .
v_gene: TRBV25-1
CDR3nt: TGTGCCAGCAGTGACCCGCGGCAGCCCCAAGAGACCCAGTACTTC
CDR3aa: CASSDPRQPQETQYF

abundance: few
j_gene: TRBJ2-7
d_gene: TRBD2
v_gene: TRBV28
CDR3nt: TGTGCCAGCGCTGAAGTAGCGGGACCCTACGAGCAGTACTTC
CDR3aa: CASAEVAGPYEQYF

abundance: .
j_gene: TRBJ2-7
d_gene: .
v_gene: TRBV20-1
CDR3nt: TGCAGTGCTAGCCCTCAGGAGGGACCGTGGGACGAGCAGTACTTC
CDR3aa: CSASPQEGPWDEQYF

abundance: .
j_gene: TRBJ2-3
d_gene: .
v_gene: TRBV14
CDR3nt: TGTGCCAGCAGCCGTCGACCCGACCGACGCACAGATACGCAGTATTTT
CDR3aa: CASSRRPDRRTDTQYF

abundance: .
j_gene: TRBJ1-2
d_gene: TRBD1
v_gene: TRBV6-5
CDR3nt: TGTGCCAGCAGGCTCGACAGGGGAGCTAACTATGGCTACACCTTC
CDR3aa: CASRLDRGANYGYTF

abundance: .
j_gene: TRBJ2-1
d_gene: TRBD2
v_gene: TRBV11-1
CDR3nt: TGTGCCAGCAGCCGCCCGCGCCTAGCGGGGCCCTACAATGAGCAGTTCTTC
CDR3aa: CASSRPRLAGPYNEQFF

abundance: few
j_gene: TRBJ2-7
d_gene: .
v_gene: TRBV20-1
CDR3nt: TGCAGTGCTAGAAATAGGGTCTCCTACGAGCAGTACTTC
CDR3aa: CSARNRVSYEQYF

abundance: .
j_gene: TRBJ2-1
d_gene: .
v_gene: TRBV20-1
CDR3nt: TGCAGTGCTAGTGATAGGGGCGATGAGCAGTTCTTC
CDR3aa: CSASDRGDEQFF

abundance: .
j_gene: TRBJ2-6
d_gene: .
v_gene: TRBV28
CDR3nt: TGTGCCAGCAGTCCTTTTTTGCAGGGTTCCGGGGCCAACGTCCTGACTTTC
CDR3aa: CASSPFLQGSGANVLTF

abundance: .
j_gene: TRBJ2-7
d_gene: .
v_gene: TRBV3-1
CDR3nt: TGTGCCAGCAGCCAAGGGCGGGGGCCAGGGCGTTCCTACGAGCAGTACTTC
CDR3aa: CASSQGRGPGRSYEQYF

abundance: .
j_gene: TRBJ1-1
d_gene: .
v_gene: TRBV7-2
CDR3nt: TGTGCCAGCAGCTTAGTTACGGGAAACACTGAAGCTTTCTTT
CDR3aa: CASSLVTGNTEAFF

abundance: few
j_gene: TRBJ2-7
d_gene: .
v_gene: TRBV27
CDR3nt: TGTGCCAGCAGTTCACCCCTCCGGCAGGGCGTCAACGAGCAGTACTTC
CDR3aa: CASSSPLRQGVNEQYF

abundance: .
j_gene: TRBJ1-3
d_gene: .
v_gene: TRBV28
CDR3nt: TGTGCCAGCAGCCCAATGGAGGGTGATTTCTCTGGAAACACCATATATTTT
CDR3aa: CASSPMEGDFSGNTIYF

abundance: .
j_gene: TRBJ2-5
d_gene: .
v_gene: TRBV20-1
CDR3nt: TGCAGTGCTAGCGGGAGACGAAGACAAGAGACCCAGTACTTC
CDR3aa: CSASGRRRQETQYF

abundance: .
j_gene: TRBJ1-1
d_gene: .
v_gene: TRBV11-2
CDR3nt: TGTGCCAGCAGCTTAAAGTGGGCAGGGAATACTGAAGCTTTCTTT
CDR3aa: CASSLKWAGNTEAFF

abundance: few
j_gene: TRBJ2-5
d_gene: .
v_gene: TRBV28
CDR3nt: TGTGCCAGCAGTTTACCGGGGGAGACCCAGTACTTC
CDR3aa: CASSLPGETQYF

abundance: .
j_gene: TRBJ2-1
d_gene: TRBD2
v_gene: TRBV20-1
CDR3nt: TGCAGTGCTAGTAGGGGTCGTGGGACTACCTACAATGAGCAGTTCTTC
CDR3aa: CSASRGRGTTYNEQFF

abundance: .
j_gene: TRBJ2-7
d_gene: .
v_gene: TRBV12-5
CDR3nt: TGTGCTAGTGGTTTGGGGGAACCTGGACGGGACGAGCAGTACTTC
CDR3aa: CASGLGEPGRDEQYF

abundance: .
j_gene: TRBJ1-1
d_gene: .
v_gene: TRBV6-5
CDR3nt: TGTGCCAGCACGAGGGGGACTGAAGCTTTCTTT
CDR3aa: CASTRGTEAFF

abundance: many
j_gene: TRBJ2-3
d_gene: .
v_gene: TRBV7-9
CDR3nt: TGTGCCAGCAGCCCGCGGACTATTCGTTTACATACGCAGTATTTT
CDR3aa: CASSPRTIRLHTQYF

abundance: .
j_gene: TRBJ1-5
d_gene: .
v_gene: TRBV28
CDR3nt: TGTGCCAGCAGTTTCCGGTTTCAGCCCCAGCATTTT
CDR3aa: CASSFRFQPQHF

abundance: few
j_gene: TRBJ2-5
d_gene: .
v_gene: TRBV28
CDR3nt: TGTGCCAGCAGTTGGGGGGTCACTTGGTACTTC
CDR3aa: CASSWGVTWYF

abundance: .
j_gene: TRBJ1-1
d_gene: .
v_gene: TRBV7-9
CDR3nt: TGTGCCAGCAGCCTTAATCATCCAGGGTTGAACACTGAAGCTTTCTTT
CDR3aa: CASSLNHPGLNTEAFF

abundance: .
j_gene: TRBJ2-5
d_gene: .
v_gene: TRBV20-1
CDR3nt: TGCGGGGGAAATGGACTTTCGGGGACCCAGTACTTC
CDR3aa: CGGNGLSGTQYF

abundance: .
j_gene: TRBJ2-1
d_gene: .
v_gene: TRBV7-3
CDR3nt: TGTGCCAGCAGCCCAAAGGGGAAATCCTACAATGAGCAGTTCTTC
CDR3aa: CASSPKGKSYNEQFF

abundance: few
j_gene: TRBJ1-2
d_gene: .
v_gene: TRBV9
CDR3nt: TGTGCCAGCAGCGACGCCGGGTCGAACTATGGCTACACCTTC
CDR3aa: CASSDAGSNYGYTF